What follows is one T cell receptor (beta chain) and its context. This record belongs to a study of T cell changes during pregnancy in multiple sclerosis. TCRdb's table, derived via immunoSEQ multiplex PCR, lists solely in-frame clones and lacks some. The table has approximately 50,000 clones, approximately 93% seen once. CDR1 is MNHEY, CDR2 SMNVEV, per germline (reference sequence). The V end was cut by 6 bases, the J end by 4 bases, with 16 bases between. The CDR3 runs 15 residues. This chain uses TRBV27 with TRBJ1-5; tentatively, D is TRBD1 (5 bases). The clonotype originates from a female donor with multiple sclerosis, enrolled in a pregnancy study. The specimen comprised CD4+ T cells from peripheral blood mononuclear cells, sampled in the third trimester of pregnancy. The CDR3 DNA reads TGTGCCAGCAGGGGGATCGGGCAGGGTAATCAGCCCCAGCATTTT. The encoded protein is CASRGIGQGNQPQHF.